The clone carrying this TCR beta chain turned up a few times. Its antigen is undetermined. This sample is part of a study of T-cell reconstitution after alpha-beta-depleted transplantation in children. Whole-study results and caveats: Several hundred expanded graft clones reportedly were the source of alpha-beta T cells about two months after transplant. The main origin of T-cell counts and diversity one year after transplant was newly produced T cells.

Using unique molecular identifiers, the investigators prepared the TCRbeta library. MiXCR, run by TCRdb on the PCR reads, gives a single entry per CDR3 protein. The data show fewer than 700,000 distinct CDR3 sequences, 10% to 15% seen once. Looked up from germline, CDR1 is MDHEN and CDR2 is SYDVKM. The CDR3 has 15 amino acids. Germline trimming cut 2 bases from V and 6 bases from J; bases unmatched to any gene: 8. V and J are TRBV28 and TRBJ2-7; 9 bases map to TRBD2. The receptor was isolated from a male patient aged 5 to 17 who had a stem cell transplant for acute myeloid leukemia, so the T cells may come from the graft donor. The specimen comprised PBMCs, mostly from graft donor cells, sampled 360 days after TCRalphabeta/CD19-depleted stem cell transplant. The CDR3 nucleotides are TGTGCCAGCAGTTTAAGGCTAGCGGGATTAGGCGAGCAGTACTTC. It specifies CASSLRLAGLGEQYF. The full variable domain, rest sourced from reference TRBV28 and TRBJ2-7, is DVKVTQSSRYLVKRTGEKVFLECVQDMDHENMFWYRQDPGLGLRLIYFSYDVKMKEKGDIPEGYSVSREKKERFSLILESASTNQTSMYLCASSLRLAGLGEQYFGPGTRLTVT.